The 30 T cell receptor beta chains presented below share a single source sample, sequenced in a study of T cell repertoires in cytomegalovirus infection. TCRdb reanalysed the reads using MiXCR and keeps one entry per CDR3 protein. This table has about 490,000 distinct CDR3 sequences, 16% appearing once. The material sequenced was CD8+ T cells from PBMCs. These receptors originate from a human donor in good health (CMV status not recorded). Some clones in this sample may be carry-over from other donors' samples.

J is TRBJ1-4 and V is TRBV27; D might be TRBD1 (6 bases). The CDR3 extends over 13 amino acids. Germline CDR1 MNHEY, CDR2 SMNVEV (reference sequence). Trimming took off 5 bases at V and 11 bases at J, with 15 bases between the two ends. This CDR3 reads CASSPPRGRKLFF. The CDR3 nucleotides are TGTGCCAGCAGTCCCCCGAGGGGGAGGAAACTGTTTTTT.

The rearrangement joins TRBV3-1 to TRBJ2-7; D perhaps matches TRBD1 (5 bases). Germline V gene data show CDR1 as LGHDT and CDR2 as YNNKEL (reference sequence). The CDR3 has 14 amino acids. Trimming took 2 bases from V and 3 from J, leaving 11 bases between them. The CDR3 nucleotides are TGTGCCAGCAGCCAACCAGGGTTTGACTACGAGCAGTACTTC. Encoded protein: CASSQPGFDYEQYF.

This clonotype was seen many times. J is TRBJ2-7 and V is TRBV5-6; TRBD1 is a possible D gene (5 bases). Trimming removed 4 bases at V and 6 bases at J, with 17 bases between. CDR3 length: 14 amino acids. Germline V gene data show CDR1 as SGHDT and CDR2 as YYEEEE. CDR3 protein: CASSPTWGPGEQYF. The CDR3 DNA is TGTGCCAGCAGCCCGACGTGGGGCCCGGGCGAGCAGTACTTC.

This clonotype came up many times. This chain links TRBV12-3 or TRBV12-4 with TRBJ1-3; D call uncertain. Trimming stripped 5 bases from V and 4 bases from J, with 15 bases between. The CDR3 runs to 15 residues. The CDR3 DNA is TGTGCCAGCAGTACTGACTCCCGGCCCGGAAACACCATATATTTT. Amino acids: CASSTDSRPGNTIYF.

The V and J genes are TRBV14 and TRBJ2-7, with D unresolved. Germline loops: CDR1 SGHDN, CDR2 FVKESK. The CDR3 is made up of 13 amino acids. V lost 3 bases and J 2 bases, leaving 8 bases between the germline ends. CDR3 sequence reads: CASSHVVTYEQYF. In DNA, the CDR3 is TGTGCCAGCAGCCATGTTGTCACCTACGAGCAGTACTTC.

As for this clonotype: This is likely a read error, given that the CDR3 carries no conserved phenylalanine or tryptophan at its end. CDR3 amino acids: CASSTELLVAKNIQYL. DNA for the CDR3: TGTGCCAGCAGTACCGAATTATTGGTAGCCAAAAACATTCAGTACTTA. V is TRBV28 and J is TRBJ2-4; D is unresolved. Germline V gives CDR1 MDHEN, CDR2 SYDVKM. Trimming took 5 bases from V and 0 from J, leaving 14 bases between them. The CDR3 has 16 residues.

This clonotype was found many times. The V gene is TRBV7-6, the J gene TRBJ2-5; 8 bases are shared with TRBD1. V shed 4 bases, J shed 5 bases, and the junction held 6 bases outside the gene matches. CDR3 size: 14 residues. Germline V gene data show CDR1 as SGHVS and CDR2 as FNYEAQ. The CDR3 here is CASSSRGPGETQYF. The DNA of the CDR3 is TGTGCCAGCAGCTCCAGGGGGCCTGGGGAGACCCAGTACTTC.

This clonotype has only a few counts. This sequence joins TRBV28 and TRBJ2-3, with a weak D call TRBD2 (5 bases). The germline gives CDR1 MDHEN, CDR2 SYDVKM. The CDR3 runs to 14 residues. Between the trimmed V and J ends, which lost 3 bases and 5 bases, there was a span of 12 bases. Written as DNA, the CDR3 is TGTGCCAGCAGTTTGGTGGGAGAGGGAGATACGCAGTATTTT. Amino acids: CASSLVGEGDTQYF.

This clonotype was counted ten times or more. V is TRBV12-3 or TRBV12-4 and J is TRBJ2-2; 9 positions match TRBD2. J gave up 4 bases and V 5 bases, and 5 bases lay outside the gene matches. This CDR3 is built from 15 residues. CDR3 sequence (DNA): TGTGCCAGCAGTCTTAGCGGGAGCGCCACCGGGGAGCTGTTTTTT. Translating gives CASSLSGSATGELFF.

V gene TRBV4-1 combines with J gene TRBJ2-5; 7 nucleotides align to TRBD1. Germline V gene data show CDR1 as MGHRA and CDR2 as YSYEKL. J lost 5 bases, V lost 1 base, and 7 bases had no gene match. The CDR3 length is 15 residues. The CDR3, as DNA: TGCGCCAGCAGCCAAGGACAGGGTAGTGAGGAGACCCAGTACTTC. Translating it yields CASSQGQGSEETQYF.

This clonotype was detected ten times or more. V and J are TRBV7-9 and TRBJ2-1; 9 bases align to TRBD2. This CDR3 region has 16 residues. CDR1 is SEHNR and CDR2 is FQNEAQ in the germline V gene (reference sequence). Trimming took 5 bases from V and 1 from J; bases not matched to a gene: 6. The CDR3 region is CASSGGLAGSYNEQFF. The CDR3 DNA follows: TGTGCCAGCAGCGGGGGGCTAGCGGGGTCCTACAATGAGCAGTTCTTC. Supplemented by reference TRBV7-9 and TRBJ2-1, the full variable domain reads DTGVSQNPRHKITKRGQNVTFRCDPISEHNRLYWYRQTLGQGPEFLTYFQNEAQLEKSRLLSDRFSAERPKGSFSTLEIQRTEQGDSAMYLCASSGGLAGSYNEQFFGPGTRLTVL.

This chain connects TRBV5-1 to TRBJ2-4; D not certain. Germline lookup yields CDR1 SGHRS and CDR2 YFSETQ. This CDR3 region has 11 residues. The V end lost 3 bases, the J end lost 6 bases, and 4 bases lay between the germline ends. This chain's CDR3 is CASSSGNIQYF. The CDR3 DNA follows: TGCGCCAGCAGCTCCGGAAACATTCAGTACTTC.

Turning to this clonotype: This likely comes from a read error, as the CDR3 has no conserved phenylalanine or tryptophan at its end. The CDR3 is CASSLGDDFTYEQYL. CDR3 bases: TGTGCCAGCAGCTTAGGGGACGATTTCACCTACGAGCAGTACTTA. The J gene is TRBJ2-7, the V gene TRBV7-4; the D gene could be TRBD1 or TRBD2 (5 bases each). Germline loops: CDR1 SGHVT, CDR2 SQSDAQ. The CDR3 extends over 15 amino acids. The V and J ends lost 1 base and 2 bases respectively, with 12 bases between them.

As to this clonotype: Germline is not matched at one junction end, which may reflect a read error. This sequence joins TRBV7-6 and TRBJ2-1; the D is unclear. Germline V gene data show CDR1 as SGHVS and CDR2 as FNYEAQ. The CDR3 has 13 residues. The CDR3 region is CASSSERGNEQFF. The DNA of the CDR3 is TGTGCTAGCAGCTCAGAAAGAGGCAATGAGCAGTTCTTC.

This clonotype was observed a few times. The gene calls are TRBV9 and TRBJ1-2, with D unresolved. The CDR3 has 16 amino acids. Germline-derived CDR1 and CDR2 are SGDLS and YYNGEE. The V gene lost 3 bases and the J gene lost 4 bases, with 19 bases spanning the gap. In nucleotides, the CDR3 is TGTGCCAGCAGCGCCCCGGACCGCCCCAGTGGCTATGGCTACACCTTC. Residues: CASSAPDRPSGYGYTF.

The CDR3 here is CASSLAGNPYEQYF. In DNA, the CDR3 is TGCGCCAGCAGCTTGGCCGGGAACCCCTACGAGCAGTACTTC. This chain uses TRBV5-1 with TRBJ2-7, with D perhaps matching TRBD2 (5 bases). CDR1 and CDR2 (germline): SGHRS, YFSETQ. This CDR3 has 14 residues. V was shortened by 0 bases and J by 2 bases, with 9 bases between the two germline ends.

The chain employs TRBV5-1 and TRBJ2-5, with 7 bases lining up with TRBD1. V was pared by 4 bases and J by 4 bases, with 7 bases of the junction left unmatched. Germline V gene data show CDR1 as SGHRS and CDR2 as YFSETQ. The CDR3 is 14 residues long. CDR3 nucleotides: TGCGCCAGCAGCGTTGACAGGGCCCTAGAGACCCAGTACTTC. This codes for CASSVDRALETQYF.

This clonotype showed up many times. The chain joins TRBV27 to TRBJ2-4; D is uncertain. The CDR3 covers 14 residues. Looked up from germline, CDR1 is MNHEY and CDR2 is SMNVEV (reference sequence). V was pared by 4 bases and J by 0 bases, with 7 bases between. CDR3 region: CASSSRIAKNIQYF. CDR3 DNA: TGTGCCAGCAGTTCCCGAATAGCCAAAAACATTCAGTACTTC.

The chain links TRBV14 to TRBJ1-1; D is ambiguous. V lost 4 bases and J 7 bases, leaving 16 bases between the germline ends. Germline V CDR1 and CDR2: SGHDN, FVKESK. The CDR3 totals 14 residues. CDR3 protein: CASSPYKGGIEAFF. In nucleotides, the CDR3 is TGTGCCAGCAGCCCCTACAAGGGAGGGATTGAAGCTTTCTTT.

This clonotype was seen a handful of times. The chain links TRBV10-2 to TRBJ2-7, with 8 nucleotides matching TRBD2. V was clipped by 6 bases and J by 2 bases; unmatched bases: 9. This CDR3 has 15 amino acids. Germline V gene sequence: CDR1 WSHSY, CDR2 SAAADI. CDR3 nucleotide sequence: TGCGCCAGCAGGGGGGTGACTAGCGCTACCTACGAGCAGTACTTC. Translating gives CASRGVTSATYEQYF.

This clonotype was detected a few times. This chain connects TRBV20-1 to TRBJ2-1, with 10 nucleotides matching TRBD1. The CDR3 is 15 residues long. The junction had 6 bases not matched to a gene; V was cut back by 0 bases and J by 7 bases. Germline CDR1 is DFQATT and CDR2 is SNEGSKA (reference sequence). The DNA for the CDR3 is TGCAGTGCTAGAGACCGGGACAGGGGTTTGAATGAGCAGTTCTTC. Translation: CSARDRDRGLNEQFF.

This clonotype appeared a single time. This chain connects TRBV12-5 to TRBJ1-1; D possibly corresponds to TRBD1 (6 bases). The V gene lost 1 base and the J gene lost 8 bases, with 11 bases spanning the gap. Germline V gives CDR1 LGHNT, CDR2 FRNRAP. This CDR3 spans 13 amino acids. For the CDR3, the DNA is TGTGCTAGTGGTTTGGACAGGGTGACGGAAGCTTTCTTT. Translating it yields CASGLDRVTEAFF.

This clonotype was seen repeatedly, ten times or more. The rearrangement joins TRBV27 to TRBJ1-1; D not certain. Trimming pared 8 bases from V and 4 bases from J, leaving 8 bases between. Germline CDR1 and CDR2: MNHEY and SMNVEV (reference sequence). The CDR3 spans 11 residues. The chain's CDR3 is CASEKGTEAFF. In DNA form, the CDR3 reads TGTGCCAGCGAGAAGGGCACTGAAGCTTTCTTT.

This clonotype was recorded at least ten times. This chain connects TRBV6-6 to TRBJ1-2, with D maybe TRBD1 (5 bases). V was cut by 5 bases and J by 3 bases, with 16 bases left in between. CDR1 is MNHNY and CDR2 is SVGAGI in the germline V gene (reference sequence). This CDR3 spans 15 amino acids. Here the CDR3 DNA reads TGTGCCAGCAGTCAAACCGGGACGCTAGACTATGGCTACACCTTC. Protein product: CASSQTGTLDYGYTF.

In its sample, this clonotype was seen many times. This chain joins TRBV12-5 and TRBJ1-2; the D is unclear. Germline CDR1 reads LGHNT; CDR2 reads FRNRAP. The length of the CDR3 is 12 residues. V lost 6 bases to trimming and J lost 2 bases, with 7 bases between them. CDR3 in DNA: TGTGCTAGTGGGGAGGAGAACTATGGCTACACCTTC. It translates to CASGEENYGYTF. The whole variable domain, filled in from reference TRBV12-5 and TRBJ1-2, reads DARVTQTPRHKVTEMGQEVTMRCQPILGHNTVFWYRQTMMQGLELLAYFRNRAPLDDSGMPKDRFSAEMPDATLATLKIQPSEPRDSAVYFCASGEENYGYTFGSGTRLTVV.

In this sample, this clonotype turned up many times. The rearrangement uses TRBV28 and TRBJ2-1; D ambiguous. Germline values: CDR1 MDHEN, CDR2 SYDVKM. The CDR3 runs 15 residues. The ends were cut back, 2 bases at V and 4 bases at J, with 12 bases in the middle. The CDR3 sequence: CASSLRDKQYNEQFF. CDR3 nucleotides: TGTGCCAGCAGTTTACGAGACAAACAATACAATGAGCAGTTCTTC.

The chain carries TRBV27 and TRBJ2-7, with 7 positions matching TRBD2. Losses at the gene ends were 9 bases for V and 6 bases for J; bases not matched to a gene: 17. The CDR3 is 15 residues long. Germline-derived CDR1 and CDR2 are MNHEY and SMNVEV (reference sequence). CDR3 sequence reads: CASCPGWEGKCEQYF. The DNA for the CDR3 is TGTGCCAGTTGCCCTGGGTGGGAGGGTAAATGCGAGCAGTACTTC.

This clonotype was counted only a few times. V is TRBV13 and J is TRBJ1-3; D uncertain. The CDR3 runs to 15 residues. Trimming shortened V by 0 bases and J by 4 bases, and 10 bases separated the two germline ends. CDR1 and CDR2 (germline): PRHDT, FYEKMQ (reference sequence). CDR3 DNA sequence: TGTGCCAGCAGCTTAGGACTGGGAACCGGAAACACCATATATTTT. It encodes CASSLGLGTGNTIYF.

This clonotype was found many times. The chain combines TRBV5-5 with TRBJ1-1, with a possible D match to TRBD1 (5 bases). CDR1 SGHKS and CDR2 YYEKEE come from the germline V gene (reference sequence). This CDR3 comprises 15 residues. Trimming removed 1 base from V and 0 bases from J, with 10 bases in between. In nucleotides, the CDR3 is TGTGCCAGCAGCTTGTTTTCAGGGCTGAACACTGAAGCTTTCTTT. Its translation: CASSLFSGLNTEAFF. Drawing the rest from reference TRBV5-5 and TRBJ1-1, the complete variable domain is DAGVTQSPTHLIKTRGQQVTLRCSPISGHKSVSWYQQVLGQGPQFIFQYYEKEERGRGNFPDRFSARQFPNYSSELNVNALLLGDSALYLCASSLFSGLNTEAFFGQGTRLTVV.

This rearrangement joins TRBV2 to TRBJ2-7; D is unresolved. The CDR3 has 12 amino acids. V shed 1 base and J shed 6 bases, with 7 bases lying between them. CDR1 is SNHLY, CDR2 FYNNEI, per germline. CDR3 sequence: CASSEGVVEQYF. The CDR3 nucleotides are TGTGCCAGCAGTGAAGGGGTCGTCGAGCAGTACTTC.